This T cell receptor (beta chain) was documented in a study of shared clonotypes between healthy human individuals. Study-level background: The donors, two women and a few men, were aged 18 to 49. Plates per donor: three CD4 naive, three CD4 memory, two CD8 naive, one CD8 memory. Study results and caveats: For naive CD4 cells, approximately 4.8% of clonotypes were shared across a few donors.

Between the trimmed V and J ends, which lost 3 bases and 3 bases, there was a span of 15 bases. The CDR3 has 15 residues. CDR1 SGHDT and CDR2 YYEEEE come from the germline V gene. Points on this clone: The antigen is not known.

As defined, naive CD8 cells were CD45RO-negative and positively selected for CCR7, with terminally differentiated effector memory CD45RA+ cells excluded. The donors were all Caucasian adults (living in Nashville, Tennessee). The assay was immunoSEQ multiplex PCR, and TCRdb's table has in-frame clones only and misses some. The sample lists millions of clones, 93% occurring once. The TCR sequence derives from a man aged 18 to 35 in good health. Some clones in this sample may be carry-over from other donors' samples. Sequenced: naive CD8+ T cells from PBMCs. This chain joins TRBV5-6 and TRBJ1-2; perhaps TRBD1 as D (5 bases). The CDR3, as DNA: TGTGCCAGCAGCTCAAGTAGGGACGAAGACTATGGCTACACCTTC. Its translation is CASSSSRDEDYGYTF.